This T cell receptor beta chain is from a study of T cells in Graves' hyperthyroidism and ophthalmopathy. The germline gives CDR1 LNHDA, CDR2 SQIVND (reference sequence). CDR3 length: 17 amino acids. The ends were cut back, 10 bases at V and 0 bases at J, with 19 bases in the middle. It was RNA transcripts that yielded the amplified TCR beta CDR3 regions. Primed by the HTBI set, a first-round RT-PCR was run on the TCR CDR3. TCRdb fed the multiplex PCR reads into MiXCR, producing one record per CDR3 protein. Of 300,000 or so distinct CDR3 sequences in the sample, 18% were seen once. The TCR was taken from a woman in her forties or fifties with Graves' hyperthyroidism. The sequencing sample was made of blood. The chain uses TRBV19 and TRBJ2-6, with D tentatively TRBD1 or TRBD2 (5 bases each). The chain's CDR3 is CATEAGTASSGANVLTF. CDR3 sequence (DNA): TGTGCCACCGAAGCCGGGACGGCGAGCTCTGGGGCCAACGTCCTGACTTTC.